These 21 T cell receptor beta chains share one sample of origin, sequenced in a study of T cells in localized non-small cell lung cancer. Profiling relied on immunoSEQ multiplex PCR, and the TCRdb table lists in-frame clones only, not all of them. There are approximately 67,000 clones in the sample; almost 85% occur only once, and around an eighth lies in the top ten. The sample here was peripheral blood, taken before any cancer treatment. The receptors here all came from a female donor aged 60 or older with stage I lung adenocarcinoma.

This chain joins TRBV6-5 and TRBJ2-7, with TRBD1 identical over 7 bases. Germline CDR1 reads MNHEY; CDR2 reads SVGAGI. V lost 5 bases, J lost 3 bases, and 7 bases stayed unmatched. CDR3 length: 14 residues. The CDR3 here is CASSIRDSLYEQYF. The CDR3, as DNA: TGTGCCAGCAGTATCCGGGACAGCCTCTACGAGCAGTACTTC.

The chain has TRBV9 and TRBJ2-7; D unresolved. The length of the CDR3 is 13 residues. Trimming cost V 0 bases and J 3 bases, with 7 bases left between them. Germline-derived CDR1 and CDR2 are SGDLS and YYNGEE. CDR3 sequence reads: CASSVGESYEQYF. The CDR3 bases are TGTGCCAGCAGCGTAGGCGAGAGCTACGAGCAGTACTTC.

V is TRBV6-6 and J is TRBJ2-1, with TRBD2 identical over 7 bases. Losses at the gene ends were 7 bases for V and 12 bases for J; bases not matched to a gene: 12. The CDR3 is 13 residues long. The germline V gene has CDR1 MNHNY and CDR2 SVGAGI (reference sequence). The CDR3 DNA follows: TGTGCCAGCACCGTACCGGGACTATTGCGGCAGTTCTTC. It is translated as CASTVPGLLRQFF.

This clone was seen only once. This chain links TRBV5-1 with TRBJ1-6; D may be TRBD1 (5 bases). This CDR3 has 16 residues. The ends were cut back, 3 bases at V and 2 bases at J, with 12 bases in the middle. CDR1 is SGHRS and CDR2 is YFSETQ in the germline V gene. CDR3 sequence (DNA): TGCGCCAGCAGCTGGGGGAGAGAGACCTATAATTCACCCCTCCACTTT. Encoded protein: CASSWGRETYNSPLHF.

The V gene is TRBV5-1, the J gene TRBJ1-1, with unresolved D. This CDR3 is 15 amino acids long. Trimming left V 4 bases short and J 1 base short, with 14 bases between. In germline, CDR1 is SGHRS, CDR2 YFSETQ. CDR3 nucleotides: TGCGCCAGCAGCGAGGGCCGCCCCAAGAACACTGAAGCTTTCTTT. As protein: CASSEGRPKNTEAFF. Variable domain in full (rest from reference TRBV5-1 and TRBJ1-1): KAGVTQTPRYLIKTRGQQVTLSCSPISGHRSVSWYQQTPGQGLQFLFEYFSETQRNKGNFPGRFSGRQFSNSRSEMNVSTLELGDSALYLCASSEGRPKNTEAFFGQGTRLTVV.

V is TRBV29-1 and J is TRBJ2-5; 8 positions agree with TRBD2. Trimming removed 4 bases from V and 2 bases from J; junction bases left unmatched: 9. The CDR3 covers 15 residues. Germline V lookup: CDR1 SQVTM, CDR2 ANQGSEA. CDR3 coding DNA: TGCAGCGTTGGGGCTAGCGGGCGAAGGCAAGAGACCCAGTACTTC. Its protein is CSVGASGRRQETQYF.

V usage is TRBV7-2 and J usage is TRBJ2-7, with TRBD2 matching over 13 bases. The junction had 7 bases not matched to a gene; V was cut back by 1 base and J by 7 bases. CDR1 is SGHTA and CDR2 is FQGNSA in the germline V gene. This CDR3 region has 16 residues. The CDR3 spells CASSLVGGTSGVEQYF. CDR3 DNA: TGTGCCAGCAGCTTAGTAGGGGGGACTAGCGGGGTTGAGCAGTACTTC.

The chain combines TRBV28 with TRBJ2-1; maybe TRBD1 (6 bases). Deletions cut 6 bases from V and 1 base from J, with 22 bases between. The CDR3 length is 18 residues. Germline CDR1 MDHEN, CDR2 SYDVKM. The chain's CDR3 is CASSAAGDIGLSYNEQFF. CDR3 nucleotide sequence: TGTGCCAGCAGCGCGGCAGGGGATATCGGCCTTTCCTACAATGAGCAGTTCTTC.

The rearrangement links TRBV19 to TRBJ2-1; D is perhaps TRBD2 (5 bases). This CDR3 has 15 residues. Trimming removed 7 bases at V and 4 bases at J, with 17 bases between. CDR1 and CDR2 from the germline V gene are LNHDA and SQIVND (reference sequence). DNA of the CDR3: TGTGCCAGTACCTTCGGAGGCTCGGCATACAATGAGCAGTTCTTC. Residues: CASTFGGSAYNEQFF.

The chain is built from TRBV6-1 and TRBJ1-1, with D perhaps matching TRBD1 (6 bases). Germline lookup yields CDR1 MNHNS and CDR2 SASEGT. The CDR3 runs to 14 residues. The V gene lost 6 bases and the J gene lost 0 bases, with 11 bases spanning the gap. CDR3 bases: TGTGCCAGCAGGTTACAGGGCTTGAACACTGAAGCTTTCTTT. This gives the protein CASRLQGLNTEAFF.

This rearrangement joins TRBV19 to TRBJ2-2; TRBD2 might be the D (6 bases). The CDR3 spans 14 residues. Looked up from germline, CDR1 is LNHDA and CDR2 is SQIVND (reference sequence). Between the trimmed V and J ends, which lost 7 bases and 8 bases, there was a span of 17 bases. The CDR3 sequence is CASTWDSLTGELFF. Here the CDR3 DNA reads TGTGCCAGTACCTGGGACTCCCTCACTGGGGAGCTGTTTTTT. Full variable domain (outside the CDR3, taken from reference TRBV19 and TRBJ2-2): DGGITQSPKYLFRKEGQNVTLSCEQNLNHDAMYWYRQDPGQGLRLIYYSQIVNDFQKGDIAEGYSVSREKKESFPLTVTSAQKNPTAFYLCASTWDSLTGELFFGEGSRLTVL.

The rearrangement uses TRBV18 and TRBJ2-5; the D gene could be TRBD1 or TRBD2 (5 bases each). The CDR3 has 13 amino acids. Trimming stripped 7 bases from V and 5 bases from J, with 14 bases between. CDR1 and CDR2 from the germline V gene are KGHSH and LQKENI. The CDR3 bases are TGTGCCAGCTTTCCAGGGAGTGCGGAGACCCAGTACTTC. It yields the protein CASFPGSAETQYF.

J is TRBJ2-7 and V is TRBV9; 10 nucleotides agree with TRBD1. CDR1 and CDR2 (germline): SGDLS, YYNGEE. With V trimmed by 3 bases and J by 4 bases, 1 base remained unmatched. The CDR3 covers 13 residues. CDR3: CASSGDRGYEQYF. The DNA of the CDR3 is TGTGCCAGCAGCGGGGACAGGGGTTACGAGCAGTACTTC.

This clone was detected a few times. The J gene is TRBJ1-6, the V gene TRBV5-1; D gene uncertain. Trimming removed 6 bases at V and 5 bases at J, with 15 bases between. From germline, CDR1 is SGHRS and CDR2 YFSETQ. The CDR3 covers 15 residues. CDR3: CASTPSSQDNSPLHF. For the CDR3, the DNA is TGCGCCAGCACCCCTTCGTCCCAAGATAATTCACCCCTCCACTTT.

The chain is built from TRBV5-1 and TRBJ1-1, with D unresolved. Germline loops: CDR1 SGHRS, CDR2 YFSETQ. The length of the CDR3 is 14 residues. Deletions cut 0 bases from V and 4 bases from J, with 10 bases between. The CDR3 region has the DNA TGCGCCAGCAGCTTGGGTGAAGGGCGCACTGAAGCTTTCTTT. Protein product: CASSLGEGRTEAFF. Full variable domain (rest looked up from reference TRBV5-1 and TRBJ1-1): KAGVTQTPRYLIKTRGQQVTLSCSPISGHRSVSWYQQTPGQGLQFLFEYFSETQRNKGNFPGRFSGRQFSNSRSEMNVSTLELGDSALYLCASSLGEGRTEAFFGQGTRLTVV.

The chain recombines TRBV7-2 with TRBJ2-7; tentatively, D is TRBD1 or TRBD2 (5 bases each). Germline values: CDR1 SGHTA, CDR2 FQGNSA. The length of the CDR3 is 17 residues. V lost 5 bases to trimming and J lost 3 bases, with 23 bases between them. DNA of the CDR3: TGTGCCAGCAGCCGATATTATTCCAGGGAGAGGAGCTACGAGCAGTACTTC. It specifies CASSRYYSRERSYEQYF.

The DNA for the CDR3 is TGCGCCAGCAGTGGGCAGGGGGCCGTTGAGACCCAGTACTTC. This encodes CASSGQGAVETQYF. This chain links TRBV10-2 with TRBJ2-5, with 8 bases matching TRBD1. V was clipped by 4 bases and J by 5 bases; unmatched bases: 6. Germline loops: CDR1 WSHSY, CDR2 SAAADI. This CDR3 comprises 14 residues.

The chain combines TRBV6-5 with TRBJ2-7; TRBD1 might be the D (5 bases). The CDR3 length is 11 residues. Germline CDR1 reads MNHEY; CDR2 reads SVGAGI. V lost 10 bases and J 3 bases, leaving 10 bases between the germline ends. The CDR3 reads CATARDYEQYF. Written as DNA, the CDR3 is TGTGCCACTGCCAGGGACTACGAGCAGTACTTC.

The V gene is TRBV7-9, the J gene TRBJ2-1, with D possibly being TRBD1 (5 bases). The V end was cut by 8 bases, the J end by 7 bases, with 12 bases between. Germline V gene data show CDR1 as SEHNR and CDR2 as FQNEAQ (reference sequence). The CDR3 extends over 12 amino acids. The DNA of the CDR3 is TGTGCCAGCTATAGACAGAATAATGAGCAGTTCTTC. This translates into CASYRQNNEQFF. The full variable domain, its missing parts supplied by reference TRBV7-9 and TRBJ2-1, is DTGVSQNPRHKITKRGQNVTFRCDPISEHNRLYWYRQTLGQGPEFLTYFQNEAQLEKSRLLSDRFSAERPKGSFSTLEIQRTEQGDSAMYLCASYRQNNEQFFGPGTRLTVL.

The chain couples TRBV6-1 to TRBJ1-5, with 9 bases matching TRBD1. The V and J ends lost 4 bases and 2 bases, in that order; junction bases with no gene match: 6. This CDR3 has 16 amino acids. Germline V CDR1 and CDR2: MNHNS, SASEGT. CDR3 region: CASSGGTGKGNQPQHF. CDR3 coding DNA: TGTGCCAGCAGTGGAGGGACAGGGAAGGGCAATCAGCCCCAGCATTTT.

The J gene is TRBJ2-7, the V gene TRBV11-2, with D perhaps TRBD1 or TRBD2 (7 bases each). V was shortened by 4 bases and J by 2 bases, with 15 bases between the two germline ends. The length of the CDR3 is 15 residues. Germline V gives CDR1 SGHAT, CDR2 FQNNGV. The CDR3 region is CASSSRQGLTYEQYF. The CDR3 DNA sequence: TGTGCCAGCAGCTCCCGACAGGGACTAACCTACGAGCAGTACTTC. The full variable domain, completed using reference TRBV11-2 and TRBJ2-7, is EAGVAQSPRYKIIEKRQSVAFWCNPISGHATLYWYQQILGQGPKLLIQFQNNGVVDDSQLPKDRFSAERLKGVDSTLKIQPAKLEDSAVYLCASSSRQGLTYEQYFGPGTRLTVT.